This passage covers 23 T cell receptor beta chains from one sample sequenced in a study of blood T cell repertoires in COVID-19. The protocol was immunoSEQ multiplex PCR, while the TCRdb copy is restricted to in-frame clones and leaves out a portion. The data contain a few hundred thousand clones, about 88% of them singletons. The specimen sequenced was PBMCs or T cells enriched from blood (not recorded which). All receptors come from a woman in her twenties or thirties who had recovered from COVID-19.

The J gene is TRBJ1-5, the V gene TRBV7-8, with D perhaps TRBD1 (6 bases). This CDR3 is built from 16 residues. V was shortened by 1 base and J by 7 bases, with 17 bases between the two germline ends. Germline lookup yields CDR1 SGHVS and CDR2 FQNEAQ. This chain's CDR3 is CASSLGTGNRQQPQHF. The CDR3 DNA is TGTGCCAGCAGCTTAGGAACAGGGAACAGGCAACAGCCCCAGCATTTT.

The gene calls are TRBV24-1 and TRBJ1-5; possibly TRBD1 for D (5 bases). This CDR3 spans 18 amino acids. Germline CDR1 KGHDR, CDR2 SFDVKD. Trimming shortened V by 1 base and J by 1 base, and 16 bases separated the two germline ends. Here the CDR3 reads CATSDLRSQGVSNQPQHF. The DNA for the CDR3 is TGTGCCACCAGTGATTTACGATCTCAGGGTGTGAGCAATCAGCCCCAGCATTTT.

This clone was seen a single time. CDR3 sequence reads: CASSSDRAQLGLYGYTF. CDR3 sequence (DNA): TGTGCCAGCAGCTCGGACAGGGCTCAGTTGGGTCTCTATGGCTACACCTTC. V usage is TRBV7-2 and J usage is TRBJ1-2; TRBD1 matches at 8 bases. This CDR3 region has 17 residues. Germline trimming cut 4 bases from V and 4 bases from J; bases unmatched to any gene: 14. Germline values: CDR1 SGHTA, CDR2 FQGNSA. Combining the CDR3 with reference TRBV7-2 and TRBJ1-2 gives the whole variable domain GAGVSQSPSNKVTEKGKDVELRCDPISGHTALYWYRQSLGQGLEFLIYFQGNSAPDKSGLPSDRFSAERTGGSVSTLTIQRTQQEDSAVYLCASSSDRAQLGLYGYTFGSGTRLTVV.

The chain couples TRBV18 to TRBJ2-1; the match to TRBD2 covers 13 bases. The CDR3 is 15 residues long. Germline V lookup: CDR1 KGHSH, CDR2 LQKENI. Trimming took 3 bases from V and 6 from J; bases not matched to a gene: 2. The CDR3 region has the DNA TGTGCCAGCTCACCCGGGACTAGCGGGATCAATGAGCAGTTCTTC. It is translated as CASSPGTSGINEQFF.

This clone was seen only a few times. This chain links TRBV24-1 with TRBJ1-5; D uncertain. V lost 5 bases and J 4 bases, leaving 17 bases between the germline ends. The germline V gene encodes CDR1 KGHDR and CDR2 SFDVKD. This CDR3 region has 16 residues. CDR3 DNA sequence: TGTGCCACCAGTGGCGCCCGCCGGGGTCCGAATCAGCCCCAGCATTTT. This translates into CATSGARRGPNQPQHF.

The chain is built from TRBV6-4 and TRBJ1-2; D not resolved. Germline lookup yields CDR1 MRHNA and CDR2 SNTAGT. Between the trimmed V and J ends, which lost 2 bases and 6 bases, there was a span of 16 bases. The CDR3 extends over 15 amino acids. The CDR3 loop is CASSDTAGVWDGYTF. In nucleotides, the CDR3 is TGTGCCAGCAGTGACACAGCCGGGGTCTGGGATGGCTACACCTTC.

This sequence joins TRBV9 and TRBJ1-4; 7 bases match TRBD1. The CDR3 runs 14 residues. Unmatched junction bases numbered 5, after V lost 2 bases and J lost 7 bases. Germline CDR1 is SGDLS and CDR2 is YYNGEE. CDR3 nucleotides: TGTGCCAGCAGCGTCACAGGGGCGGGTGAAAAACTGTTTTTT. It yields the protein CASSVTGAGEKLFF. Full variable domain (remainder filled in from reference TRBV9 and TRBJ1-4): DSGVTQTPKHLITATGQRVTLRCSPRSGDLSVYWYQQSLDQGLQFLIQYYNGEERAKGNILERFSAQQFPDLHSELNLSSLELGDSALYFCASSVTGAGEKLFFGSGTQLSVL.

The chain recombines TRBV19 with TRBJ1-6; the match to TRBD1 covers 10 bases. This CDR3 has 19 amino acids. V was clipped by 4 bases and J by 3 bases; unmatched bases: 12. The germline gives CDR1 LNHDA, CDR2 SQIVND (reference sequence). CDR3 residues: CASSKPGQGRNIYNSPLHF. DNA of the CDR3: TGTGCCAGTAGTAAACCGGGACAGGGGCGTAATATCTATAATTCACCCCTCCACTTT.

This clone was found once. The CDR3 is CAWSVRDTGQPQHF. The CDR3 DNA reads as TGTGCCTGGAGTGTACGGGACACCGGTCAGCCCCAGCATTTT. The V call is TRBV30, the J call TRBJ1-5; tentative D call: TRBD1 (6 bases). The CDR3 is made up of 14 amino acids. V was cut by 0 bases and J by 6 bases, with 12 bases left in between. Germline-derived CDR1 and CDR2 are GTSNPN and SVGIG (reference sequence).

The rearrangement links TRBV24-1 to TRBJ1-1; tentative D call: TRBD1 (5 bases). Germline CDR1 reads KGHDR; CDR2 reads SFDVKD. Trimming pared 5 bases from V and 4 bases from J, leaving 10 bases between. CDR3 length: 13 amino acids. DNA for the CDR3: TGTGCCACCAGTGCCGCTAGGGGCACTGAAGCTTTCTTT. It is translated as CATSAARGTEAFF.

V usage is TRBV29-1 and J usage is TRBJ1-1; D perhaps matches TRBD1 (5 bases). The CDR3 runs 14 residues. In germline, CDR1 is SQVTM, CDR2 ANQGSEA. V was shortened by 4 bases and J by 6 bases, with 18 bases between the two germline ends. In DNA form, the CDR3 reads TGCAGCGTTGGGGGGGTTCAGGGCGGCTCTGAAGCTTTCTTT. Its translation is CSVGGVQGGSEAFF.

The genes are TRBV13 and TRBJ1-3; 7 bases are a match to TRBD1. V lost 0 bases to trimming and J lost 2 bases; unmatched junction nucleotides: 4. Germline-derived CDR1 and CDR2 are PRHDT and FYEKMQ (reference sequence). This CDR3 is built from 16 residues. CDR3 nucleotides: TGTGCCAGCAGCTTAGGGAGGGGGCTTGCTGGAAACACCATATATTTT. Translated: CASSLGRGLAGNTIYF.

This clone has just one count. The V and J genes are TRBV5-4 and TRBJ1-1; no clear D gene. Germline loops: CDR1 SGHNT, CDR2 YYREEE (reference sequence). Trimming cost V 0 bases and J 5 bases, with 11 bases left between them. The CDR3 runs 14 residues. The CDR3 DNA sequence: TGTGCCAGCAGCTTGGACCCGGAGGGAACTGAAGCTTTCTTT. It yields the protein CASSLDPEGTEAFF. The variable domain in full, completed from reference TRBV5-4 and TRBJ1-1, reads ETGVTQSPTHLIKTRGQQVTLRCSSQSGHNTVSWYQQALGQGPQFIFQYYREEENGRGNFPPRFSGLQFPNYSSELNVNALELDDSALYLCASSLDPEGTEAFFGQGTRLTVV.

This chain uses TRBV28 with TRBJ2-6; 10 bases are shared with TRBD1. CDR3 length equals 17 residues. With 7 bases clipped from V and 0 bases from J, the junction kept 6 bases outside the gene matches. Germline V gene lookup returns CDR1 MDHEN and CDR2 SYDVKM. CDR3 protein: CASKTGGSGSGANVLTF. The CDR3 coding sequence is TGTGCCAGCAAGACAGGGGGCTCGGGCTCTGGGGCCAACGTCCTGACTTTC.

J is TRBJ2-7 and V is TRBV3-1 (or the pseudogene TRBV3-2), with 7 bases identical to TRBD2. This CDR3 has 18 amino acids. Trimming at V came to 0 bases and at J to 1 base, leaving 12 bases not matched to a gene. Germline lookup yields CDR1 LGHDT and CDR2 YNNKEL (reference sequence). CDR3 sequence: CASSQDRWQGGGSYEQYF. In DNA form, the CDR3 reads TGTGCCAGCAGCCAAGATCGGTGGCAGGGCGGGGGATCCTACGAGCAGTACTTC.

V and J are TRBV2 and TRBJ1-3, with D tentatively TRBD1 (5 bases). Germline V gene sequence: CDR1 SNHLY, CDR2 FYNNEI. This CDR3 has 14 residues. Trimming took 7 bases from V and 4 from J, leaving 14 bases between them. CDR3 DNA: TGTGCCAGCACCGACAGAGATCTCGGAAACACCATATATTTT. Its protein is CASTDRDLGNTIYF.

This clone appeared a few times. The CDR3 nucleotides are TGTGCCAGCAGTGTAGGGCTAGCGGGGGGCCCAAGCACAGATACGCAGTATTTT. It specifies CASSVGLAGGPSTDTQYF. V is TRBV6-1 and J is TRBJ2-3, with 11 bases that match TRBD2. Germline assignment: CDR1 MNHNS and CDR2 SASEGT. Trimming took 4 bases from V and 0 from J; bases not matched to a gene: 9. The CDR3 has 18 amino acids.

The chain has TRBV28 and TRBJ1-6; D gene ambiguous. The V gene lost 7 bases and the J gene lost 1 base, with 5 bases spanning the gap. Germline V gene data show CDR1 as MDHEN and CDR2 as SYDVKM. The CDR3 runs 13 residues. The CDR3 DNA reads TGTGCCAGCATACGGTCCTATAATTCACCCCTCCACTTT. This codes for CASIRSYNSPLHF.

The chain carries TRBV3-1 (or the pseudogene TRBV3-2) and TRBJ1-2; D not certain. The CDR3 length is 14 residues. With 0 bases removed from V and 8 bases from J, the gap between germline ends came to 13 bases. CDR1 and CDR2 (germline): LGHDT, YNNKEL (reference sequence). CDR3 nucleotide sequence: TGTGCCAGCAGCCAAGAGTTAGGAGGGTCAGGCTACACCTTC. Amino acid sequence: CASSQELGGSGYTF.

Comments on this clone: The sample has other DNA sequences that encode this CDR3 too. This chain uses TRBV3-1 (or the pseudogene TRBV3-2) with TRBJ2-7; 8 bases agree with TRBD1. Germline V gives CDR1 LGHDT, CDR2 YNNKEL (reference sequence). V was clipped by 8 bases and J by 0 bases; unmatched bases: 6. This CDR3 region has 14 residues. The CDR3 DNA sequence: TGTGCCAGCTCTAGACAGGGGCTCTCCTACGAGCAGTACTTC. It is translated as CASSRQGLSYEQYF.

CDR3 DNA sequence: TGTGCCAGCAGCCGTGGGGGGAGGGGGGCCTACGAGCAGTACTTC. Its translation is CASSRGGRGAYEQYF. The rearrangement links TRBV6-5 to TRBJ2-7, with D possibly being TRBD2 (7 bases). This CDR3 has 15 residues. Germline CDR1 is MNHEY and CDR2 is SVGAGI. V was pared by 6 bases and J by 2 bases, with 17 bases between.

The V gene is TRBV27, the J gene TRBJ1-1; TRBD1 aligns across 9 bases. Germline CDR1 reads MNHEY; CDR2 reads SMNVEV (reference sequence). The V and J ends lost 6 bases and 2 bases, in that order; junction bases with no gene match: 4. CDR3 length: 14 amino acids. DNA of the CDR3: TGTGCCAGCAGATTGGACAGGGGCAACACTGAAGCTTTCTTT. Residues: CASRLDRGNTEAFF.

This chain's CDR3 is CASSPQGSRNTEAFF. CDR3 DNA: TGTGCCAGCAGTCCCCAGGGAAGTAGGAACACTGAAGCTTTCTTT. The rearrangement uses TRBV25-1 and TRBJ1-1; tentative D call: TRBD1 (5 bases). The CDR3 is made up of 15 amino acids. The V end lost 5 bases, the J end lost 1 base, and 14 bases lay between the germline ends. Germline lookup yields CDR1 MGHDK and CDR2 SYGVNS.